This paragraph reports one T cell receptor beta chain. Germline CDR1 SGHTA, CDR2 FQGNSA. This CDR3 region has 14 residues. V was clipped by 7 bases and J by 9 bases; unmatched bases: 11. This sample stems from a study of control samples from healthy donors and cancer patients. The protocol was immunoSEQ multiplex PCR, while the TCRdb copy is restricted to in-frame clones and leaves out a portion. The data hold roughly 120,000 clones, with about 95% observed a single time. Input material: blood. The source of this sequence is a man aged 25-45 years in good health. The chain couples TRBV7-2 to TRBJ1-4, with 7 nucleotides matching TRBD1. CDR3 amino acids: CASTTDRVTKKLFF. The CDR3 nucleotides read TGTGCCAGCACGACTGACAGGGTAACGAAAAAACTGTTTTTT. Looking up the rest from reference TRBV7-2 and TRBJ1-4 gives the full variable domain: GAGVSQSPSNKVTEKGKDVELRCDPISGHTALYWYRQSLGQGLEFLIYFQGNSAPDKSGLPSDRFSAERTGGSVSTLTIQRTQQEDSAVYLCASTTDRVTKKLFFGSGTQLSVL.